What follows is one TCR beta chain and its context. The source of the sample is a study of technical replicates of blood from a few donors. Generated by immunoSEQ multiplex PCR, the TCRdb table keeps only in-frame clones and is missing some. The sample carries some 76,000 clones, less than 99% recorded once. Germline trimming cut 6 bases from V and 4 bases from J; bases unmatched to any gene: 4. CDR3 length: 13 amino acids. Germline values: CDR1 LNHDA, CDR2 SQIVND (reference sequence). The chain has TRBV19 and TRBJ1-2, with 8 bases lining up with TRBD1. Sequencing input: T cells isolated from PBMCs. The receptor's source is a human donor in good health. CDR3 region: CASSETGGYGYTF. For the CDR3, the DNA is TGTGCCAGTAGCGAAACAGGGGGCTATGGCTACACCTTC.